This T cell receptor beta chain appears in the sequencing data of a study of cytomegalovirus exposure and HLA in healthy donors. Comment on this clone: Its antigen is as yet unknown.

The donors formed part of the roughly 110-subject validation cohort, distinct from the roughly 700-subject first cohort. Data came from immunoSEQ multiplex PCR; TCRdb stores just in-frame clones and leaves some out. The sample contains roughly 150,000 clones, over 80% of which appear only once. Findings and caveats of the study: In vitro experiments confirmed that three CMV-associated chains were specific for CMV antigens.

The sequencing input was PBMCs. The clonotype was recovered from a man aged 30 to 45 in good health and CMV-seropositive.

The chain's CDR3 is CASGPRQGASNQPQHF. The CDR3 DNA follows: TGTGCTAGTGGTCCGCGACAGGGGGCGAGCAATCAGCCCCAGCATTTT. The rearrangement links TRBV12-5 to TRBJ1-5, with TRBD1 identical over 10 bases. CDR1 is LGHNT, CDR2 FRNRAP, per germline. The V segment lost 5 bases and the J segment 1 base; nucleotides outside the gene matches: 5. This CDR3 has 16 residues.